What follows describes a single TCR beta chain. Its antigen is currently unknown. These data belong to a study of CD8+ T cells in alopecia areata. Investigators isolated RNA and reverse transcribed it into cDNA to act as the sequencing template. TCRdb's copy holds only in-frame clones and misses some; the assay was immunoSEQ multiplex PCR. The sample records about 180,000 clones, 63% being singletons. Study findings and constraints: Compared with mice, patients displayed less clear TCR sharing, possibly for HLA-related reasons.

It was from alopecia areata patients that lesional scalp punch biopsies and peripheral blood were collected. PBMCs, the starting material, were the source of sorted CD4+ and CD8+ T cells. The clonotype comes from a human donor with alopecia areata. Sequenced here: CD4+ T cells sorted from blood, sampled at week 0.

The CDR3 DNA follows: TGTGCCAGCAGCCCCCGGCAGGTGATCTACGAGCAGTACTTC. It translates to CASSPRQVIYEQYF. The chain links TRBV7-2 to TRBJ2-7; D remains ambiguous. V lost 5 bases to trimming and J lost 3 bases, with 14 bases between them. This CDR3 is built from 14 residues. Germline assignment: CDR1 SGHTA and CDR2 FQGNSA. Filled out from reference TRBV7-2 and TRBJ2-7, the complete variable domain reads GAGVSQSPSNKVTEKGKDVELRCDPISGHTALYWYRQSLGQGLEFLIYFQGNSAPDKSGLPSDRFSAERTGGSVSTLTIQRTQQEDSAVYLCASSPRQVIYEQYFGPGTRLTVT.